Shown below are 21 T cell receptor beta chains from a single sample sequenced in a study of PD-1 blockade in classical Hodgkin lymphoma. Time point specified: cycle 4 day 1 (C4D1), after 6 weeks of nivolumab. In every patient, relapse followed autologous stem cell transplantation, while exposure to brentuximab vedotin differed. Negative selection with magnetic separation was used to purify CD4+ T cells from thawed PBMCs. The data were produced by immunoSEQ multiplex PCR, yet TCRdb's version contains in-frame clones alone and is incomplete. The table records approximately 5,300 clones, around three quarters of them present only once. Source: CD4+ T cells from blood, taken before the fourth cycle of nivolumab. The receptor source for this set is a human donor with classical Hodgkin lymphoma.

The V call is TRBV28, the J call TRBJ2-1; TRBD1 or TRBD2 may be the D gene (5 bases each). The CDR3 is 15 residues long. The V gene's germline CDR1 is MDHEN and CDR2 SYDVKM. The V gene lost 3 bases and the J gene lost 0 bases, with 9 bases spanning the gap. CDR3 nucleotides: TGTGCCAGCAGTTTGCAGAGGGGCTCCTACAATGAGCAGTTCTTC. It translates to CASSLQRGSYNEQFF.

J is TRBJ1-3 and V is TRBV28, with D tentatively TRBD1 (5 bases). V gave up 2 bases and J gave up 8 bases, with 13 bases separating them. This CDR3 comprises 14 residues. The germline V gene encodes CDR1 MDHEN and CDR2 SYDVKM. The CDR3 region is CASSLSGAGDTIYF. The CDR3 nucleotides read TGTGCCAGCAGTTTAAGCGGGGCCGGGGACACCATATATTTT. The full variable domain, rest sourced from reference TRBV28 and TRBJ1-3, is DVKVTQSSRYLVKRTGEKVFLECVQDMDHENMFWYRQDPGLGLRLIYFSYDVKMKEKGDIPEGYSVSREKKERFSLILESASTNQTSMYLCASSLSGAGDTIYFGEGSWLTVV.

This clone was detected once. J is TRBJ1-4 and V is TRBV18; no clear D. Trimming removed 4 bases at V and 4 bases at J, with 7 bases between. The CDR3 sequence is 13 residues long. Germline-derived CDR1 and CDR2 are KGHSH and LQKENI. In DNA form, the CDR3 reads TGTGCCAGCTCACAGCAGAATAATGAAAAACTGTTTTTT. Translation: CASSQQNNEKLFF.

The chain carries TRBV27 and TRBJ2-5, with a weak D call TRBD1 (5 bases). The CDR3 length is 13 residues. V shed 5 bases and J shed 4 bases, with 11 bases lying between them. Germline CDR1 is MNHEY and CDR2 is SMNVEV (reference sequence). The CDR3 region is CASSRQRSETQYF. In DNA, the CDR3 is TGTGCCAGCAGTCGACAGAGATCAGAGACCCAGTACTTC.

The chain couples TRBV5-4 to TRBJ1-2, with D uncertain. Germline V CDR1 and CDR2: SGHNT, YYREEE (reference sequence). Trimming left V 0 bases short and J 7 bases short, with 4 bases between. The CDR3 runs to 11 residues. CDR3 nucleotide sequence: TGTGCCAGCAGCTTGGAGGGTGGCTACACCTTC. Amino acids: CASSLEGGYTF.

The V call is TRBV7-9, the J call TRBJ1-2; 10 bases are a match to TRBD1. The CDR3 is 16 amino acids. Germline V lookup: CDR1 SEHNR, CDR2 FQNEAQ (reference sequence). The V and J ends lost 3 bases and 7 bases, in that order; junction bases with no gene match: 11. The CDR3 nucleotides read TGTGCCAGCAGCTTGGGGGCCGGGACAGGGGTTAGTGGCTACACCTTC. It translates to CASSLGAGTGVSGYTF.

Notes on this clone: A junction end diverges from the germline sequence, so it may reflect a read error. The chain uses TRBV5-4 and TRBJ1-4, with TRBD1 as a possible D gene (6 bases). Germline V gene sequence: CDR1 SGHNT, CDR2 YYREEE (reference sequence). The CDR3 length is 15 residues. CDR3 sequence reads: CANSLEQGTNEKLFF. Here the CDR3 DNA reads TGTGCCAACAGCTTGGAACAGGGAACTAATGAAAAACTGTTTTTT. Looking up the rest from reference TRBV5-4 and TRBJ1-4 gives the full variable domain: ETGVTQSPTHLIKTRGQQVTLRCSSQSGHNTVSWYQQALGQGPQFIFQYYREEENGRGNFPPRFSGLQFPNYSSELNVNALELDDSALYLCANSLEQGTNEKLFFGSGTQLSVL.

The chain recombines TRBV19 with TRBJ2-5; D call uncertain. This CDR3 region has 13 residues. The germline V gene has CDR1 LNHDA and CDR2 SQIVND (reference sequence). V was trimmed by 2 bases and J by 0 bases, leaving 4 bases between them. Written as DNA, the CDR3 is TGTGCCAGTAGTATACAGTACCAAGAGACCCAGTACTTC. Its translation: CASSIQYQETQYF.

In this sample, this clone turned up once. The V and J genes are TRBV28 and TRBJ2-3, with D maybe TRBD1 (6 bases). The CDR3 runs 16 residues. V was clipped by 5 bases and J by 4 bases, with 19 bases between them. Germline V lookup: CDR1 MDHEN, CDR2 SYDVKM. CDR3 amino acids: CASSTLGWQGSDTQYF. Written as DNA, the CDR3 is TGTGCCAGCAGTACACTCGGGTGGCAGGGGTCAGATACGCAGTATTTT. The full variable domain, with the rest looked up from reference TRBV28 and TRBJ2-3, is DVKVTQSSRYLVKRTGEKVFLECVQDMDHENMFWYRQDPGLGLRLIYFSYDVKMKEKGDIPEGYSVSREKKERFSLILESASTNQTSMYLCASSTLGWQGSDTQYFGPGTRLTVL.

DNA of the CDR3: TGTGCCAGCAGCTTAGGTACGAGGGGATCAGGTGGCTACACCTTC. Amino acids: CASSLGTRGSGGYTF. The rearrangement links TRBV5-5 to TRBJ1-2, with D possibly matching TRBD1 (5 bases). V shed 2 bases and J shed 7 bases, with 18 bases lying between them. The CDR3 is made up of 15 amino acids. Germline lookup yields CDR1 SGHKS and CDR2 YYEKEE (reference sequence).

The chain is built from TRBV19 and TRBJ1-5, with D tentatively TRBD1 (5 bases). V lost 3 bases and J 6 bases, leaving 15 bases between the germline ends. Germline-derived CDR1 and CDR2 are LNHDA and SQIVND (reference sequence). CDR3 length: 15 residues. The CDR3 spells CASSIKAREAQPQHF. CDR3 coding DNA: TGTGCCAGTAGTATTAAGGCCAGGGAGGCTCAGCCCCAGCATTTT.

This rearrangement joins TRBV30 to TRBJ2-2; D gene ambiguous. V lost 1 base and J 2 bases, leaving 11 bases between the germline ends. CDR1 is GTSNPN and CDR2 is SVGIG in the germline V gene (reference sequence). This CDR3 has 15 residues. CDR3 in amino acids: CAWSGEGVNTGELFF. DNA for the CDR3: TGTGCCTGGAGTGGGGAAGGAGTTAACACCGGGGAGCTGTTTTTT.

The rearrangement links TRBV10-3 to TRBJ2-3, with a weak D call TRBD1 (6 bases). Germline V gene lookup returns CDR1 ENHRY and CDR2 SYGVKD. V dropped 6 bases and J dropped 2 bases, with 15 bases sitting between them. The CDR3 extends over 15 amino acids. In DNA form, the CDR3 reads TGTGCCATCAGCGAGGGACAAGGCTACACAGATACGCAGTATTTT. Translated, it gives CAISEGQGYTDTQYF.

The chain is built from TRBV7-1 and TRBJ2-1; unclear D gene. TRBV7-1 is identified as an open reading frame with a role that is uncertain. V was cut by 4 bases and J by 6 bases, with 7 bases left in between. CDR3 length: 12 residues. The CDR3: CASSLDINEQFF. CDR3 DNA sequence: TGTGCCAGCAGCTTAGATATCAATGAGCAGTTCTTC.

The rearrangement joins TRBV7-8 to TRBJ2-5; 7 bases align to TRBD2. Trimming removed 5 bases from V and 6 bases from J; junction bases left unmatched: 9. CDR1 is SGHVS and CDR2 is FQNEAQ in the germline V gene. The CDR3 has 14 amino acids. Here the CDR3 reads CASSHTGRVKTQYF. The CDR3 DNA follows: TGTGCCAGCAGCCACACGGGGAGGGTGAAGACCCAGTACTTC.

J is TRBJ2-1 and V is TRBV14; D might be TRBD2 (6 bases). The CDR3 spans 13 residues. Between the trimmed V and J ends, which lost 0 bases and 10 bases, there was a span of 10 bases. Germline CDR1 and CDR2: SGHDN and FVKESK. The CDR3 nucleotides are TGTGCCAGCAGCCAAGAAAGGGCGGGAGAGCAGTTCTTC. This encodes CASSQERAGEQFF.

The chain couples TRBV7-6 to TRBJ1-2; 8 nucleotides line up with TRBD1. The CDR3 is 14 amino acids. The junction had 4 bases not matched to a gene; V was cut back by 3 bases and J by 4 bases. CDR1 and CDR2 (germline): SGHVS, FNYEAQ. CDR3 in DNA: TGTGCCAGCAGCTTGACAGGGGATATCTATGGCTACACCTTC. As protein: CASSLTGDIYGYTF.

The V and J genes are TRBV4-3 and TRBJ1-5, with D hard to call. The CDR3 is made up of 16 amino acids. V was cut by 0 bases and J by 2 bases, with 11 bases left in between. Germline V CDR1 and CDR2: LGHNA, YSLEER. CDR3 sequence reads: CASSQDLTSGNQPQHF. The DNA for the CDR3 is TGCGCCAGCAGCCAAGATCTTACATCAGGCAATCAGCCCCAGCATTTT.

In its sample, this clone was seen a few times. The J gene is TRBJ1-6, the V gene TRBV18, with TRBD1 identical over 7 bases. The CDR3 is 14 amino acids. Germline V gene lookup returns CDR1 KGHSH and CDR2 LQKENI. The V segment lost 6 bases and the J segment 11 bases; nucleotides outside the gene matches: 10. CDR3 protein: CASSQGVTQPPLHF. CDR3 DNA: TGTGCCAGCTCCCAGGGGGTCACCCAGCCACCCCTCCACTTT.

The J gene is TRBJ1-1, the V gene TRBV4-1; tentative D call: TRBD1 (5 bases). V dropped 0 bases and J dropped 0 bases, with 14 bases sitting between them. CDR1 and CDR2 from the germline V gene are MGHRA and YSYEKL. The CDR3 extends over 17 amino acids. DNA of the CDR3: TGCGCCAGCAGCCAAGAGGGGGGAAACATTATGAACACTGAAGCTTTCTTT. Protein product: CASSQEGGNIMNTEAFF.

The V call is TRBV28, the J call TRBJ2-1; perhaps TRBD2 as D (6 bases). Trimming cost V 5 bases and J 11 bases, with 13 bases left between them. This CDR3 has 12 amino acids. The V gene's germline CDR1 is MDHEN and CDR2 SYDVKM. This CDR3 is CASSPPGGKQFF. DNA of the CDR3: TGTGCCAGCAGTCCCCCCGGCGGGAAGCAGTTCTTC.